The clone carrying this T cell receptor (beta chain) has at least ten counts. These data originate in a study of T-cell reconstitution after alpha-beta-depleted transplantation in children. For TCRbeta, the library was prepared with unique molecular identifiers. MiXCR, run by TCRdb on the PCR reads, gives a single entry per CDR3 protein. The sample has hundreds of thousands of distinct CDR3 sequences, approximately 12% seen once. Trimming pared 3 bases from V and 11 bases from J, leaving 14 bases between. This CDR3 region has 12 residues. CDR1 SGHRS and CDR2 YFSETQ come from the germline V gene. This clonotype was obtained from a human donor who donated a stem cell graft to a child with acute lymphoblastic leukemia. The input for sequencing was PBMCs from the stem cell graft donor, taken from the stem cell graft. The chain links TRBV5-1 to TRBJ1-1, with D unresolved. The CDR3 reads CASSSDRTRAFF. The CDR3 DNA reads TGCGCCAGCAGCTCGGATCGAACGAGGGCTTTCTTT.